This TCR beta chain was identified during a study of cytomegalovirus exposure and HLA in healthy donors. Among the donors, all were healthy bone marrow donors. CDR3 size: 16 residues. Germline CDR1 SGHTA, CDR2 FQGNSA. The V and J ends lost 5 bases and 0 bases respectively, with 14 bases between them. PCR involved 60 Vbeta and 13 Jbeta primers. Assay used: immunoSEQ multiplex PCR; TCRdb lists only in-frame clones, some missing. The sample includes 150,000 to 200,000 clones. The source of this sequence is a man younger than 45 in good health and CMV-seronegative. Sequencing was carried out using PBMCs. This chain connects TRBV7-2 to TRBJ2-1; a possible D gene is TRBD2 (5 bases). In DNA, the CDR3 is TGTGCCAGCAGCATTCTCATGGGGAGCTCCTACAATGAGCAGTTCTTC. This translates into CASSILMGSSYNEQFF.